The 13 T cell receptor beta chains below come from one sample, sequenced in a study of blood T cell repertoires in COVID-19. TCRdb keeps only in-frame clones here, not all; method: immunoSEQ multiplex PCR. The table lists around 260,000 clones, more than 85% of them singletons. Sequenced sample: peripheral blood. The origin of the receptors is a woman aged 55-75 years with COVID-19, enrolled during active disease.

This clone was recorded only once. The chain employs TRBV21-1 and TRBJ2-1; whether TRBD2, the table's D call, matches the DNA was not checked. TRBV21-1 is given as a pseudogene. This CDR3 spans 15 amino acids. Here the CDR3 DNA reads TGTGCCAGCAACCATAGACTAGCGGGACACAATGAGCAGTTCTTC. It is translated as CASNHRLAGHNEQFF.

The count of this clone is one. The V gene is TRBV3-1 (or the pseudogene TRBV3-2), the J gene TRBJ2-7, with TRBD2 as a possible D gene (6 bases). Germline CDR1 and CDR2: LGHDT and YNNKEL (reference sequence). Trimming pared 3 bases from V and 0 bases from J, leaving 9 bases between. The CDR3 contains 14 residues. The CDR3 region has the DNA TGTGCCAGCAGCCACCAGACTAGCTCCTACGAGCAGTACTTC. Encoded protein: CASSHQTSSYEQYF.

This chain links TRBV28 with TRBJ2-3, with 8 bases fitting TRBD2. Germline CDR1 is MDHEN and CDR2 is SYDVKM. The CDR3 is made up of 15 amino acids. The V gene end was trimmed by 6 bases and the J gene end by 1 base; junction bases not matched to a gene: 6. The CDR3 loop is CASSPTSDRTDTQYF. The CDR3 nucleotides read TGTGCCAGCAGCCCGACTAGCGATCGCACAGATACGCAGTATTTT.

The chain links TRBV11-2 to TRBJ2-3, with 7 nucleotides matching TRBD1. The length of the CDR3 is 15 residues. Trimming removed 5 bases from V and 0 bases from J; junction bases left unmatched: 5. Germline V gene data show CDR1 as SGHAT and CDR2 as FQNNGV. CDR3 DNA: TGTGCCAGCAGCCCGAGGACAGGTAGCACAGATACGCAGTATTTT. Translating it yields CASSPRTGSTDTQYF.

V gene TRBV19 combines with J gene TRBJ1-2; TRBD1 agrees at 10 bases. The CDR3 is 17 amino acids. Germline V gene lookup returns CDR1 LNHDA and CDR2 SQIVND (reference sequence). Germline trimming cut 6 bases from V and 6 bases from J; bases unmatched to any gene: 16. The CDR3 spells CASSVTRDRGPMNGYTF. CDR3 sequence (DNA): TGTGCCAGTAGCGTGACCCGGGACAGGGGCCCCATGAATGGCTACACCTTC.

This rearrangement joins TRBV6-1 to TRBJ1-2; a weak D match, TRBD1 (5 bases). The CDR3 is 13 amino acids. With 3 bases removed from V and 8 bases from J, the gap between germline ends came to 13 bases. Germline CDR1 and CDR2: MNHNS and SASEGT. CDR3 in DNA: TGTGCCAGCAGTGAGGCAAGGGGTCGCGGCTACACCTTC. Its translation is CASSEARGRGYTF.

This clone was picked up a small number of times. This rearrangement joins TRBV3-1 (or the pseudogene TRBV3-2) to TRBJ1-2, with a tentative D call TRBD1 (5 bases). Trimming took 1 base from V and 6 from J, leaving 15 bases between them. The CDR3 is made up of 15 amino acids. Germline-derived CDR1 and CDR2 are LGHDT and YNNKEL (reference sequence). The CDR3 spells CASSQGWGRVHGYTF. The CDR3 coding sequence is TGTGCCAGCAGCCAAGGCTGGGGCAGGGTTCATGGCTACACCTTC.

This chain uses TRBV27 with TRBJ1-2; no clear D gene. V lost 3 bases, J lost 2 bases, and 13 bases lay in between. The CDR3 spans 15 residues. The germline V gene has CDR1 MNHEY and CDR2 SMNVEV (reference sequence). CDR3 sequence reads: CASSFMGRWNYGYTF. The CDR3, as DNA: TGTGCCAGCAGTTTTATGGGGAGGTGGAACTATGGCTACACCTTC.

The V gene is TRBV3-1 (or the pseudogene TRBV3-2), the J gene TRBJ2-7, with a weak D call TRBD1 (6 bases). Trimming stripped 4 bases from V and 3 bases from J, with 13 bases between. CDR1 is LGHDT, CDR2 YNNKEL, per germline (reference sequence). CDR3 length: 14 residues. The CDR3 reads CASSLDRGDYEQYF. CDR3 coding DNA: TGTGCCAGCAGCCTGGACAGAGGGGACTACGAGCAGTACTTC.

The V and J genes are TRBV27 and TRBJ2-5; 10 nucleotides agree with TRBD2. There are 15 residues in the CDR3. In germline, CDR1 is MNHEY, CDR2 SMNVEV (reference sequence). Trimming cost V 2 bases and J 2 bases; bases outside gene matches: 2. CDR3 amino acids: CASSLLAGVQETQYF. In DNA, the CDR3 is TGTGCCAGCAGTTTACTAGCGGGAGTTCAAGAGACCCAGTACTTC.

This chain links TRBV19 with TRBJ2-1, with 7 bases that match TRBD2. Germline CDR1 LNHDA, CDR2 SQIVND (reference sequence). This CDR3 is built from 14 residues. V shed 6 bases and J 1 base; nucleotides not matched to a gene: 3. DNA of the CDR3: TGTGCCAGTAGGGGGGGAGGGTCCTACAATGAGCAGTTCTTC. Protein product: CASRGGGSYNEQFF.

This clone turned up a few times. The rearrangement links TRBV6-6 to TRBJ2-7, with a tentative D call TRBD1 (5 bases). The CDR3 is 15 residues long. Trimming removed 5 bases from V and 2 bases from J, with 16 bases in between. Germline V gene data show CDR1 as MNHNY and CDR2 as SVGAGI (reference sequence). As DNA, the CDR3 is TGTGCCAGCAGTAACGCTGGTGGGGCCCCCTACGAGCAGTACTTC. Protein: CASSNAGGAPYEQYF.

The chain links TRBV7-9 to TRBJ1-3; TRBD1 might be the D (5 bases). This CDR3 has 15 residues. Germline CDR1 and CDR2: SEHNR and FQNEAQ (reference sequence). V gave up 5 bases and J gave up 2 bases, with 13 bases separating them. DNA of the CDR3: TGTGCCAGCAGCGCCCGCCGCAGGGCTGGAAACACCATATATTTT. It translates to CASSARRRAGNTIYF.